The 5 T cell receptor beta chains below all came from one sample that was sequenced in a study of blood T cell repertoires in COVID-19. Using immunoSEQ multiplex PCR, the repertoire was profiled, and TCRdb retains in-frame clones only, with some absent. The table lists approximately 100,000 clones, about four fifths of them singletons, with about 3.6% in the top ten. Input material: peripheral blood. Receptor source: a woman of 80 years or more with active or convalescent COVID-19.

This clone appeared a few times. J is TRBJ2-1 and V is TRBV9; no clear D gene. The CDR3 is made up of 14 amino acids. The germline CDR1 and CDR2 sequences are SGDLS and YYNGEE. V was shortened by 0 bases and J by 4 bases, with 8 bases between the two germline ends. The CDR3 DNA follows: TGTGCCAGCAGCGTAGGTCCTAGGTACAATGAGCAGTTCTTC. It codes for CASSVGPRYNEQFF.

The rearrangement joins TRBV6-2 or TRBV6-3 to TRBJ1-1; D not resolved. The V gene lost 1 base and the J gene lost 1 base, with 13 bases spanning the gap. This CDR3 is 16 amino acids long. Germline-derived CDR1 and CDR2 are MNHEY and SVGEGT. The CDR3 sequence: CASSYFGGFGNTEAFF. DNA of the CDR3: TGTGCCAGCAGTTACTTCGGAGGGTTCGGGAACACTGAAGCTTTCTTT.

This clone was picked up one time. The rearrangement joins TRBV6-4 to TRBJ2-6; D ambiguous. There are 14 residues in the CDR3. Germline-derived CDR1 and CDR2 are MRHNA and SNTAGT. With 2 bases removed from V and 0 bases from J, the gap between germline ends came to 2 bases. The CDR3 reads CASSDHSGANVLTF. The CDR3 region has the DNA TGTGCCAGCAGTGACCACTCTGGGGCCAACGTCCTGACTTTC.

J is TRBJ2-3 and V is TRBV28; 10 positions match TRBD2. V was clipped by 5 bases and J by 4 bases; unmatched bases: 18. This CDR3 is built from 19 residues. CDR1 and CDR2 from the germline V gene are MDHEN and SYDVKM. The CDR3 DNA is TGTGCCAGCAGTATCAACTTTCGGAGCGGGAGGGCCGGGTCAGATACGCAGTATTTT. Its translation is CASSINFRSGRAGSDTQYF.

This chain connects TRBV9 to TRBJ2-3, with 12 bases lining up with TRBD2. The CDR3 runs 22 residues. V lost 4 bases and J lost 2; bases outside the gene matches: 23. Looked up from germline, CDR1 is SGDLS and CDR2 is YYNGEE. The CDR3 sequence: CASSPRPFRTSGEVWATDTQYF. Here the CDR3 DNA reads TGTGCCAGCAGCCCGAGACCCTTCAGGACTAGCGGGGAGGTTTGGGCCACAGATACGCAGTATTTT. The variable domain in full, with the rest retrieved from reference TRBV9 and TRBJ2-3, is DSGVTQTPKHLITATGQRVTLRCSPRSGDLSVYWYQQSLDQGLQFLIQYYNGEERAKGNILERFSAQQFPDLHSELNLSSLELGDSALYFCASSPRPFRTSGEVWATDTQYFGPGTRLTVL.